This record looks at one TCR beta chain sequence and its context. One end of the junction does not line up with germline, which may come from a read error. The entry originates in a study of blood T cell repertoires in COVID-19. The overall study: Sites in the United States, Italy and Spain provided acute and convalescent COVID-19 samples.

In the original analysis: Using reference gene primer amplification, nucleated cell counts were estimated. Libraries were prepared by immunoSEQ multiplex PCR; TCRdb keeps only in-frame clonotypes and omits some of them. For V, J and clone size, that table is used; D and trimming come from the DNA. The profile covers some 400,000 clones, with over 75% appearing a single time and 0.95% to 1.3% taken by the ten largest. Cohorts were assigned according to the clinical history that participants reported. Two negative PCRs, clearance, or symptom resolution were required of recovered Cohort 3 donors. Germline V CDR1 and CDR2: SQVTM, ANQGSEA. The CDR3 runs 13 residues.

The rearrangement uses TRBV29-1 and TRBJ1-1, with TRBD1 matching 7 bases. This receptor was taken from a man aged 30 to 45 who had recovered from COVID-19. The material sequenced was PBMCs or T cells enriched from blood (not recorded which). The CDR3 DNA follows: TGCAGCGTAGAAGGACAGGCCAACACTGAAGCTTTCTTT. Translated, it gives CSVEGQANTEAFF.